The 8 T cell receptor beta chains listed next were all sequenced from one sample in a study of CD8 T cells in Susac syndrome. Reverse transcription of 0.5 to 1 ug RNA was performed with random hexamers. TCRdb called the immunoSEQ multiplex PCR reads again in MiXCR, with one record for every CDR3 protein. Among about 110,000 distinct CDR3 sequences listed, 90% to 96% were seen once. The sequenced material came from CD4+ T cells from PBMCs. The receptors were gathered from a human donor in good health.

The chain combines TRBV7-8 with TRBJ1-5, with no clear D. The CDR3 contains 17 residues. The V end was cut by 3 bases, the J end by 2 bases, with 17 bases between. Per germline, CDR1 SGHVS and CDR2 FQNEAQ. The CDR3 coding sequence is TGTGCCAGCAGCTTCGGGCGGGGAGGGTCCGGCAATCAGCCCCAGCATTTT. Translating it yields CASSFGRGGSGNQPQHF.

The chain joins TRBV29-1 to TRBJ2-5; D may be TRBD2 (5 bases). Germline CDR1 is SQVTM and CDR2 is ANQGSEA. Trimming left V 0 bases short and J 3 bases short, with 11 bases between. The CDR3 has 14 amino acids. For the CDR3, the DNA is TGCAGCGTTGAAGATCAGACCGGGGAAGAGACCCAGTACTTC. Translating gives CSVEDQTGEETQYF. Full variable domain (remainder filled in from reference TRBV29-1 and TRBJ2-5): SAVISQKPSRDICQRGTSLTIQCQVDSQVTMMFWYRQQPGQSLTLIATANQGSEATYESGFVIDKFPISRPNLTFSTLTVSNMSPEDSSIYLCSVEDQTGEETQYFGPGTRLLVL.

Here the CDR3 DNA reads TGTGCCAGCAGCTTATTTTCAACTAGCGGGAGCTCCTACGAGCAGTACTTC. Translated, it gives CASSLFSTSGSSYEQYF. The chain couples TRBV7-2 to TRBJ2-7; 11 bases match TRBD2. Per germline, CDR1 SGHTA and CDR2 FQGNSA. After removal of 2 bases from V and 0 bases from J, the junction contained 6 bases not matched to a gene. This CDR3 has 17 amino acids.

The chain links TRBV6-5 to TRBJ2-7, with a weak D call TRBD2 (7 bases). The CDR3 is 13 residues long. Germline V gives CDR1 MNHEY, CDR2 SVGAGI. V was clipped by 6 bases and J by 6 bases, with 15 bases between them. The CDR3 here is CASSGGGGLEQYF. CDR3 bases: TGTGCCAGCAGCGGAGGGGGGGGTCTCGAGCAGTACTTC.

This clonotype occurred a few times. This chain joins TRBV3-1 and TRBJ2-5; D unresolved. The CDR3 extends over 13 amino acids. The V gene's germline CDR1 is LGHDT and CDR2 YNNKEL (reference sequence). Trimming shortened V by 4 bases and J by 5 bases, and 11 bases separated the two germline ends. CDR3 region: CASSPPGLETQYF. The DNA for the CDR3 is TGTGCCAGCAGCCCCCCTGGGCTGGAGACCCAGTACTTC.

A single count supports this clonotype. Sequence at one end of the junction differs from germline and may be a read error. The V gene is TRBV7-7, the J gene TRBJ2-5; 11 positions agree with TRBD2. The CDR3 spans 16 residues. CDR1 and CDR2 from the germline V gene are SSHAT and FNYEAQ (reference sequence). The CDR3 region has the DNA TGTGCTAGCAGCTTAGTCCCCGGACTAGCGGGAGAGACCCAGTACTTC. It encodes CASSLVPGLAGETQYF.

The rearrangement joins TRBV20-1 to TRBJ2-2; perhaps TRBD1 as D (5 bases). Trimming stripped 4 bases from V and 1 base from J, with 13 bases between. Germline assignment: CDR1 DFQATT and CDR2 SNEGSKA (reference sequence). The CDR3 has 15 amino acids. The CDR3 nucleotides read TGCAGTGCTAAGCTACAGCAGGGGAACACCGGGGAGCTGTTTTTT. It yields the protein CSAKLQQGNTGELFF.

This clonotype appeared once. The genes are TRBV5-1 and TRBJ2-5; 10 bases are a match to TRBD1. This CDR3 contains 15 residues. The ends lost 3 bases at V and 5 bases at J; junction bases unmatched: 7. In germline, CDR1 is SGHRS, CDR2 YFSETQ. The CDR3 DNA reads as TGCGCCAGCAGCTCCGGGACAGGGGCGTGGGAGACCCAGTACTTC. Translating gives CASSSGTGAWETQYF.